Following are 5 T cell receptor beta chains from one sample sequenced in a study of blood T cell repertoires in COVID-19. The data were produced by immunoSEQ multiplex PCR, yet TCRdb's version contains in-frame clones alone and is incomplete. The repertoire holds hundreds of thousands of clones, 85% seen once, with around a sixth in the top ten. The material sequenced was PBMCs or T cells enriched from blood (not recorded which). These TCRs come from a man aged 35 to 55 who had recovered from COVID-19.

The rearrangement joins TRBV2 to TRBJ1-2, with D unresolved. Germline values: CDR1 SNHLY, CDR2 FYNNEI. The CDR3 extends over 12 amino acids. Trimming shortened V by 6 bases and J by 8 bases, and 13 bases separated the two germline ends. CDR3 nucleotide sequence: TGTGCCAGCAGAGAGGGCCTGGGGGGCTACACCTTC. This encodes CASREGLGGYTF.

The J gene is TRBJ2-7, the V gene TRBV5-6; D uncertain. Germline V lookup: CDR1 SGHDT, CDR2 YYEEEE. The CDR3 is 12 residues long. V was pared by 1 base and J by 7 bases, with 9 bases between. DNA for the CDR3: TGTGCCAGCAGCTTGTACTCTAAGGAGCAGTACTTC. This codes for CASSLYSKEQYF.

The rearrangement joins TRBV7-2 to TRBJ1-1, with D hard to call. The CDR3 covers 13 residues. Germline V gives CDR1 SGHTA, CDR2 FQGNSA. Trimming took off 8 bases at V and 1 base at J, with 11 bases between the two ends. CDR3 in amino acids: CASRWERNTEAFF. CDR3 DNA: TGTGCCAGCCGTTGGGAGCGGAACACTGAAGCTTTCTTT.

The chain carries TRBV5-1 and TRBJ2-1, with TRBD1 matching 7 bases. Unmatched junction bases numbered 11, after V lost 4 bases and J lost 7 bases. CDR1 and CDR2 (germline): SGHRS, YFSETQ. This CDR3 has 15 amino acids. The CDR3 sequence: CASSDSGTVRNEQFF. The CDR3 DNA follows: TGCGCCAGCAGCGACTCCGGGACAGTTAGGAATGAGCAGTTCTTC.

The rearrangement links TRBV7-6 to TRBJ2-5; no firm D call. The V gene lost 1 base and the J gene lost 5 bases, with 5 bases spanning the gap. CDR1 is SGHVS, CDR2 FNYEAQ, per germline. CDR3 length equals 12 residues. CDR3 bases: TGTGCCAGCAGCTTAGGGGCGGAGACCCAGTACTTC. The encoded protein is CASSLGAETQYF.